The rows below give T cell receptor beta chains drawn from one sample of a study of CD8 T cells in Susac syndrome. TCRdb called the immunoSEQ multiplex PCR reads again in MiXCR, with one record for every CDR3 protein. The data show 250,000 to 300,000 distinct CDR3 sequences, about 85% seen once. The sequencing input was CD8+ T cells from PBMCs. The origin of the receptors is a human donor with multiple sclerosis. Both conserved end residues are trimmed from each CDR3.

j_gene: TRBJ2-1
v_gene: TRBV2
CDR3aa: ASSENPPGLAGGPNDNEQF

j_gene: TRBJ1-5
v_gene: TRBV5-6
CDR3aa: ASSLTSNQPQH

j_gene: TRBJ2-7
v_gene: TRBV28
CDR3aa: ASSGGGVGYEQY

j_gene: TRBJ1-5
v_gene: TRBV9
CDR3aa: ASSEGGALNQPQH

j_gene: TRBJ1-1
v_gene: TRBV11-1
CDR3aa: ASSGLGARQDGQEGTEAF

j_gene: TRBJ2-7
v_gene: TRBV6-5
CDR3aa: ASSWGANRNSAYEQY

j_gene: TRBJ1-1
v_gene: TRBV20-1
CDR3aa: SARSGTEAF

j_gene: TRBJ2-7
v_gene: TRBV25-1
CDR3aa: ASSEYLEGSEQY

j_gene: TRBJ2-3
v_gene: TRBV28
CDR3aa: ASSLANTDTQY

j_gene: TRBJ2-2
v_gene: TRBV5-6
CDR3aa: ASSPITGELF

j_gene: TRBJ2-7
v_gene: TRBV14
CDR3aa: ASSQARLLSYEQY

j_gene: TRBJ1-1
v_gene: TRBV4-1
CDR3aa: ASSQHDRDNTEAF

j_gene: TRBJ2-7
v_gene: TRBV12-3/TRBV12-4
CDR3aa: ASGQGLAIYEQY

j_gene: TRBJ2-1
v_gene: TRBV6-6
CDR3aa: ASSYSKGNEQF

j_gene: TRBJ2-1
v_gene: TRBV28
CDR3aa: ASSSISRSGDWGPNEQF

j_gene: TRBJ2-1
v_gene: TRBV7-8
CDR3aa: ASSPADRVAYNEQF

j_gene: TRBJ2-7
v_gene: TRBV18
CDR3aa: ASSREGTASYEQY

j_gene: TRBJ2-5
v_gene: TRBV14
CDR3aa: ASSSSVPETQY

j_gene: TRBJ2-2
v_gene: TRBV3-1
CDR3aa: ASRRLAEPQGELF

j_gene: TRBJ2-7
v_gene: TRBV11-2
CDR3aa: ASSPLAESSYEQY

j_gene: TRBJ1-2
v_gene: TRBV7-8
CDR3aa: ASNPAPGAGYGYT

j_gene: TRBJ1-2
v_gene: TRBV7-9
CDR3aa: ASSSFDRVLYGYT

j_gene: TRBJ2-7
v_gene: TRBV27
CDR3aa: ASLTPREGRDYEQY

j_gene: TRBJ2-3
v_gene: TRBV30
CDR3aa: AWSILAGGLNTQY

j_gene: TRBJ1-5
v_gene: TRBV27
CDR3aa: ASSPGRGFRRQPQH

j_gene: TRBJ1-1
v_gene: TRBV7-9
CDR3aa: ASSSQQGPNTEAF

j_gene: TRBJ2-1
v_gene: TRBV9
CDR3aa: ASGSLAGYNEQF

j_gene: TRBJ2-5
v_gene: TRBV7-9
CDR3aa: ASSLVSSGAYQETQY

j_gene: TRBJ2-5
v_gene: TRBV4-1
CDR3aa: ASSQEEKMAQY

j_gene: TRBJ2-7
v_gene: TRBV7-6
CDR3aa: ASSPPNGNLYEQY

j_gene: TRBJ1-2
v_gene: TRBV25-1
CDR3aa: ASSGRYGYT

j_gene: TRBJ1-1
v_gene: TRBV2
CDR3aa: ASSEAQGTNTEAF

j_gene: TRBJ2-7
v_gene: TRBV9
CDR3aa: ASSVATATTYEQY

j_gene: TRBJ2-7
v_gene: TRBV13
CDR3aa: ASSLVAGGVYEQY

j_gene: TRBJ2-5
v_gene: TRBV28
CDR3aa: ASRSLDYQVETQY

j_gene: TRBJ2-3
v_gene: TRBV3-1
CDR3aa: ASSQRLRLNSDTQY

j_gene: TRBJ2-1
v_gene: TRBV18
CDR3aa: ASSPSLGEEDEQF

j_gene: TRBJ2-1
v_gene: TRBV13
CDR3aa: ASSHTGGRSNEQF

j_gene: TRBJ2-3
v_gene: TRBV6-1
CDR3aa: ASSPGQESTDTQY

j_gene: TRBJ1-1
v_gene: TRBV7-9
CDR3aa: ASSEQTENTEAF

j_gene: TRBJ2-3
v_gene: TRBV7-9
CDR3aa: ASSLSQGTDTQY

j_gene: TRBJ2-2
v_gene: TRBV15
CDR3aa: ATSRTPGDRELF

j_gene: TRBJ2-1
v_gene: TRBV2
CDR3aa: ASSLLLSGSGSYNEQF

j_gene: TRBJ1-4
v_gene: TRBV11-2
CDR3aa: ASSYRGPGEKLF

j_gene: TRBJ2-6
v_gene: TRBV12-3/TRBV12-4
CDR3aa: ASSARLAGAGANVLT

j_gene: TRBJ2-7
v_gene: TRBV19
CDR3aa: ASSIDPPSGTYEQY

j_gene: TRBJ2-5
v_gene: TRBV11-2
CDR3aa: ASSPWGKKTQY

j_gene: TRBJ2-1
v_gene: TRBV4-1
CDR3aa: ASSQGSGYNEQF